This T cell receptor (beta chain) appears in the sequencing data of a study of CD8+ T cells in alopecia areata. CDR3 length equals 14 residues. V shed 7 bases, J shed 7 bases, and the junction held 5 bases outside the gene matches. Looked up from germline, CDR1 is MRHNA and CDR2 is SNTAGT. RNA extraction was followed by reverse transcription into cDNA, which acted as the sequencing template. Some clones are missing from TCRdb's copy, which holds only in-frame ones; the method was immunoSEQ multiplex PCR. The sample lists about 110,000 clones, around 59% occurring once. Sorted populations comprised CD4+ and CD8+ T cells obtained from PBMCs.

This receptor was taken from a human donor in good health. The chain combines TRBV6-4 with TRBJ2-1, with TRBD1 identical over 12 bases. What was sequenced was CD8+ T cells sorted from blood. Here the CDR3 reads CASIRDRGRNEQFF. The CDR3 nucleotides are TGTGCCAGCATTCGGGACAGGGGGCGTAATGAGCAGTTCTTC.